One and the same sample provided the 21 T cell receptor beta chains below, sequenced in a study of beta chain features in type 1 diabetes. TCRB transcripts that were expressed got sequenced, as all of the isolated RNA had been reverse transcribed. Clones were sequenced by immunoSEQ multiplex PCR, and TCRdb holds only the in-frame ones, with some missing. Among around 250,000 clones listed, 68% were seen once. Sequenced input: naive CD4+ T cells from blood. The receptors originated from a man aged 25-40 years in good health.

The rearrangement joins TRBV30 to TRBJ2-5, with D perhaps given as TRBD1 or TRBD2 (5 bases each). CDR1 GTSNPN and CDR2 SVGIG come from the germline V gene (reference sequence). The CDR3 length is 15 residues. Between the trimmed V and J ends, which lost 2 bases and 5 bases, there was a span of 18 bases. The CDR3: CAWSRASGPFETQYF. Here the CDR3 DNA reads TGTGCCTGGAGTCGAGCGTCGGGACCTTTTGAGACCCAGTACTTC.

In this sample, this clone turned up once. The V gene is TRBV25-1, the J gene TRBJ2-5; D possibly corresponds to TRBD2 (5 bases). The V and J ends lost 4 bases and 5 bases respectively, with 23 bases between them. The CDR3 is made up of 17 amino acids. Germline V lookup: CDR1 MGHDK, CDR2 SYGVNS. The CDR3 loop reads CASSALKLGEDWETQYF. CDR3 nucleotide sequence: TGTGCCAGCAGTGCCCTTAAACTAGGAGAAGATTGGGAGACCCAGTACTTC.

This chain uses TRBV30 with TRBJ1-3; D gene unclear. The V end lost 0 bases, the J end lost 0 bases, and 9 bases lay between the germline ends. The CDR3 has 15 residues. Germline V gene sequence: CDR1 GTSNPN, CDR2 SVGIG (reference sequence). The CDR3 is CAWSVFSFSGNTIYF. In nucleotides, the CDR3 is TGTGCCTGGAGTGTTTTTAGTTTCTCTGGAAACACCATATATTTT.

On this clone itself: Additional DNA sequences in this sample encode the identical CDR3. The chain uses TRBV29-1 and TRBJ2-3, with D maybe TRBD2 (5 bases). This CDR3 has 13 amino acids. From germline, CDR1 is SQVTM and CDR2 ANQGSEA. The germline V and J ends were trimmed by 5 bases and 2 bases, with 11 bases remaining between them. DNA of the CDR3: TGCAGCGTTCGTGGGAGATCCACAGATACGCAGTATTTT. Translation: CSVRGRSTDTQYF.

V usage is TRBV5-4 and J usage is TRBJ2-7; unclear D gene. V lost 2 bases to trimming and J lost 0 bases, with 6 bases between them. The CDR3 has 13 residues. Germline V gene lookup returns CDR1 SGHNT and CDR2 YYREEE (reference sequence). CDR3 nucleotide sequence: TGTGCCAGCAGCTTTGGCAGCTCCTACGAGCAGTACTTC. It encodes CASSFGSSYEQYF.

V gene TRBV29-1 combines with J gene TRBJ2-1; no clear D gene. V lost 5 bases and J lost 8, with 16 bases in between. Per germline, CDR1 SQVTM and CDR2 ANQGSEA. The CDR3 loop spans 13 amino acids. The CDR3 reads CSVPMRITDEQFF. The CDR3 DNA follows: TGCAGCGTTCCAATGCGGATAACGGATGAGCAGTTCTTC.

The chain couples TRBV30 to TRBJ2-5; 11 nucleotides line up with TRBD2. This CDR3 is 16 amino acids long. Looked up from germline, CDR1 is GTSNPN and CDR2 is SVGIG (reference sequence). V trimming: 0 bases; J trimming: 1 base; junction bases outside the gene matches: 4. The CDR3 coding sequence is TGTGCCTGGAGTGTAGGGACTAGCGGATCCCAAGAGACCCAGTACTTC. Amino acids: CAWSVGTSGSQETQYF.

CDR3 DNA: TGCAGCTTTTACCCGGGACAGGGAATCAATGAGCAGTTCTTC. Translation: CSFYPGQGINEQFF. V and J are TRBV29-1 and TRBJ2-1; 9 bases match TRBD1. Losses at the gene ends were 8 bases for V and 6 bases for J; bases not matched to a gene: 11. The CDR3 contains 14 residues. Germline CDR1 is SQVTM and CDR2 is ANQGSEA.

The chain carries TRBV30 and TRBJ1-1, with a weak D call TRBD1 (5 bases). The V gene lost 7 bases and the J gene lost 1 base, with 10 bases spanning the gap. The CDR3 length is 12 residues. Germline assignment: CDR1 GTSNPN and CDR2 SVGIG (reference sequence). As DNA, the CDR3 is TGTGCCTTACGGGGCCCGAACACTGAAGCTTTCTTT. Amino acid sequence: CALRGPNTEAFF.

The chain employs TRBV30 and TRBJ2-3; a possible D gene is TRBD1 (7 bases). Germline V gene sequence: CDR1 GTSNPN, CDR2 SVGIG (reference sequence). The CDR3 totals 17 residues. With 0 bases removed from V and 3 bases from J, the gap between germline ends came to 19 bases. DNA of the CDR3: TGTGCCTGGAGTGTAGGGGCGGGACAGAAAACGACAGATACGCAGTATTTT. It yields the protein CAWSVGAGQKTTDTQYF.

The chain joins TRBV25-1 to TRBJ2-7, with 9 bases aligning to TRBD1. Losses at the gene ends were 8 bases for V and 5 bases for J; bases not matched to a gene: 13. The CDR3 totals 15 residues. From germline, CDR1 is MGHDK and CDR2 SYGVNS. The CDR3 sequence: CASGPAGTGNDEQYF. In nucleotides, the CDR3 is TGTGCCAGCGGCCCCGCCGGGACAGGGAACGACGAGCAGTACTTC.

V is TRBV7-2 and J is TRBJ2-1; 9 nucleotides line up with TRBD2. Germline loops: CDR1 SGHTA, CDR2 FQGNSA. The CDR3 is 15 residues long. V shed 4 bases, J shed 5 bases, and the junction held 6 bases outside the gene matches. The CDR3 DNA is TGTGCCAGCAGCTCGACTAGCGGTTTACACAATGAGCAGTTCTTC. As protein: CASSSTSGLHNEQFF. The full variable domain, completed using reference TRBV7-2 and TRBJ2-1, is GAGVSQSPSNKVTEKGKDVELRCDPISGHTALYWYRQSLGQGLEFLIYFQGNSAPDKSGLPSDRFSAERTGGSVSTLTIQRTQQEDSAVYLCASSSTSGLHNEQFFGPGTRLTVL.

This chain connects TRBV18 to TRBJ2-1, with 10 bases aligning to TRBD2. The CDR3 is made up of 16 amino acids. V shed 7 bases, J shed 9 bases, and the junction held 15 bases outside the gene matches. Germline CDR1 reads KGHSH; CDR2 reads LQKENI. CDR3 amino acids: CASFTTQGTSAGEQFF. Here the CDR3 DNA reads TGTGCCAGCTTTACCACGCAAGGGACTAGCGCTGGTGAGCAGTTCTTC.

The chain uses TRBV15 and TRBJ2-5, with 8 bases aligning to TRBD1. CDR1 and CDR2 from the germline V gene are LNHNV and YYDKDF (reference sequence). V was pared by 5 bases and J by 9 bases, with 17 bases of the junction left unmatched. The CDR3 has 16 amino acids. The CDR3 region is CATSYRTGPFFGAQYF. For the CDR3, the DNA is TGTGCCACCAGCTACCGGACAGGGCCCTTTTTCGGGGCCCAGTACTTC.

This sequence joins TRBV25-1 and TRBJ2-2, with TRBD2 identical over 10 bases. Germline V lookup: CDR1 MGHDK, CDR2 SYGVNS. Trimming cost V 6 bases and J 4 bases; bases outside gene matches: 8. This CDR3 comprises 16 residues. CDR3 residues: CASRPLAGEFTGELFF. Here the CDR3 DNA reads TGTGCCAGCAGACCGCTAGCGGGAGAGTTCACCGGGGAGCTGTTTTTT. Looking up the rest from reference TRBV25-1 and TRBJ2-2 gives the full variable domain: EADIYQTPRYLVIGTGKKITLECSQTMGHDKMYWYQQDPGMELHLIHYSYGVNSTEKGDLSSESTVSRIRTEHFPLTLESARPSHTSQYLCASRPLAGEFTGELFFGEGSRLTVL.

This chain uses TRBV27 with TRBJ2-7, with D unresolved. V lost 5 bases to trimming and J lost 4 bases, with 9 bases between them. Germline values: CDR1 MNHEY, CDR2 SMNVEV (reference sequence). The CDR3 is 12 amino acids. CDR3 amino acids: CASSPVGYEQYF. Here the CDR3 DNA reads TGTGCCAGCAGTCCTGTGGGTTACGAGCAGTACTTC.

CDR3 amino acids: CASSEAGTAYGYTF. The CDR3 bases are TGTGCCAGCAGTGAAGCTGGGACAGCCTATGGCTACACCTTC. The chain recombines TRBV6-1 with TRBJ1-2; 7 nucleotides align to TRBD1. Germline V CDR1 and CDR2: MNHNS, SASEGT. This CDR3 is 14 amino acids long. V gave up 0 bases and J gave up 4 bases; unmatched junction bases: 2.

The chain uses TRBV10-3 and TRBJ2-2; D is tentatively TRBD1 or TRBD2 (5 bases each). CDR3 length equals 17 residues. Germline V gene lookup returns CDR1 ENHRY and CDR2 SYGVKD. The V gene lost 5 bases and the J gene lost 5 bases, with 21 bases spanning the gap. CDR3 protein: CAISQTPWGEGTGELFF. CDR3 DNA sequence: TGTGCCATCAGTCAAACCCCCTGGGGTGAGGGGACCGGGGAGCTGTTTTTT.

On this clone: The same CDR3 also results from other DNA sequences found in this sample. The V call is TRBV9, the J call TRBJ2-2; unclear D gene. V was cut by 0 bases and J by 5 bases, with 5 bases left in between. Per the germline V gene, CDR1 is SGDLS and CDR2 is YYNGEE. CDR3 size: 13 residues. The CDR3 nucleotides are TGTGCCAGCAGCGTAGCAGGAACCGGGGAGCTGTTTTTT. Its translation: CASSVAGTGELFF.

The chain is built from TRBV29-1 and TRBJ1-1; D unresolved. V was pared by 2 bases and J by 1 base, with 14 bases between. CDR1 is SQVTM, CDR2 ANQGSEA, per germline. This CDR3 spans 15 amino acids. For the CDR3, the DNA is TGCAGCGTTGAATACGTCGGAAGGAGGAACACTGAAGCTTTCTTT. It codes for CSVEYVGRRNTEAFF.

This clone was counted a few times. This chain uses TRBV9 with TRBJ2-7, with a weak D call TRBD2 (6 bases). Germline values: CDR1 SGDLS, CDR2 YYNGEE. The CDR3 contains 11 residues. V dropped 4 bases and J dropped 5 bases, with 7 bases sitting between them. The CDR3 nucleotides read TGTGCCAGCAGCCCGGGAGACGAGCAGTACTTC. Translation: CASSPGDEQYF.